The subject of this entry is one T cell receptor beta chain. The antigen it binds to is not known. Base qualities are not at hand, and no much larger clone is one base apart. TCR beta CDR3 regions were amplified from RNA transcripts. The first round of RT-PCR for the TCR CDR3 was performed with the HTBI primer set and the Qiagen OneStep RT-PCR kit. Libraries were constructed in a second round of multiplex PCR, after which size selection and purification were performed. Libraries were sequenced paired-end with 100 bp reads on an Illumina HiSeq2000. The authors' analysis ran thus. SOAPnuke was used to process the raw data, with reads discarded if the reads contained adapters or uncalled bases, had a mean Phred below 15, or lacked an exact constant-primer or identifier match. COPE v1.2.5 was used to merge high-quality paired reads, and clonotypes were defined as unique nucleotide sequences. MiTCR v1.1 was used to align clonotypes to the IMGT TRBV, TRBD and TRBJ reference segments. Analysis was restricted to V-J combinations with a frequency above 0.0001, which covered roughly 99% of repertoires. The TCS score was defined as F50 (clonal expansion) divided by E x V (chaos), with BLOSUM62-based TCRdist calculated between CDR3 peptides within each V-J. Welch's t-statistics and random forest reduced 514 V-J features to about 12, which were used in a naive Bayes classifier (R e1071). Thyroid-blood repertoire similarity was quantified with the Morisita-Horn index. TCRdb passed the public sequencing reads through fastp at Q25 and MiXCR, retaining productive beta sequences. Each record represents a unique CDR3 protein, reported with the most common genes and DNA among its rows. TCRdb's processing, not the authors' own work, is the source of the V and J calls. This sample holds 700,000 to 850,000 distinct CDR3 sequences; just over 35% were observed only once. Clones ranked in the top ten supply roughly 30% of the sample.

The junction carries 18 bases between V and J, which are trimmed by 5 bases and 8 bases respectively. There are 15 amino acids in the CDR3, from cysteine to phenylalanine inclusive. Only the CDR3 part of the read is kept: 45 bases, read in frame from the first base. Taken from the germline V gene (reference sequence), the CDR1 and CDR2 loops are SEHNR and FQNEAQ. Stable Graves' hyperthyroidism was defined as the absence of progression to ophthalmopathy over 18 months of follow-up. Hyperthyroidism patients were newly diagnosed, with disease duration under 2 months, and aged 18 to 65 years. Patients with uncontrolled infections, other autoimmune diseases, pregnancy or lactation were excluded. Diagnoses relied on clinical symptoms, serum thyroxine and TRAb, thyroid ultrasound and orbital computed tomography. PBMCs were isolated from more than 8 ml of fresh peripheral blood by Ficoll-Paque density gradient centrifugation. Total RNA was extracted with Trizol reagent, and quality was checked on an Agilent 2100 Bioanalyzer.

This record comes from a study of T cells in Graves' hyperthyroidism and ophthalmopathy (dated by TCRdb to between 2018 and 2021). Regarding the study in general: Peripheral blood was sampled at the time of initial diagnosis, prior to any treatment. A discovery cohort of around 100 patients, roughly 43 with Graves' ophthalmopathy and about 58 with stable Graves' hyperthyroidism, was used to find distinguishing TCR V-J signatures. An independent validation cohort of 18 to 20 hyperthyroidism patients and approximately 17 patients who later progressed to ophthalmopathy tested prospective prediction of ophthalmopathy. The 75 to 100 discovery patients were randomly split 7:3 into training and test sets. Thyroid tissue and blood T-cell repertoires from about 6 Graves' hyperthyroidism patients were also compared in the study. After sampling, hyperthyroidism patients received methimazole starting at 30 mg daily, and ophthalmopathy patients received high-dose intravenous methylprednisolone. The paper reports TCR Vbeta CDR3 sequencing of roughly 140 peripheral blood samples: 43 ophthalmopathy, around 80 hyperthyroidism and about 17 progressor patients. Paper-wide results and their limitations: No statistical method was used to set the sample size in advance, and investigators knew the group allocation. In validation, progression to ophthalmopathy was predicted by the model with almost 71% sensitivity and 72.22% specificity, a median of around 5.9 months before onset. A model built on a 13 V-J signature distinguished ophthalmopathy from stable hyperthyroidism, reaching 87.88% sensitivity and around 81% specificity in cross-validation and 80%/75% in testing. Most expanded thyroid clonotypes (frequency above 0.001) were also detected in blood, a finding suggesting that blood repertoires may reflect thyroid immune responses.

Sequences were obtained from blood. This receptor was identified in a woman between 35 and 50 years old with Graves' hyperthyroidism. The V and J segments used are TRBV7-9 and TRBJ1-4, with no D gene named confidently. CDR3 region: CASSHGPEHPEKLFF. The DNA is as follows: TGTGCCAGCAGCCACGGACCGGAACATCCCGAAAAACTGTTTTTT.